The 30 T cell receptor beta chains below were found in one sample sequenced in a study of post-analysis software for immune sequencing data. Unique molecular identifiers were carried by the TCR beta cDNA libraries. TCRdb passed the PCR reads through MiXCR, listing each CDR3 protein once. The sample has some 190,000 distinct CDR3 sequences, 25% to 30% seen once; the top ten hold about 3.4%. General study points: Several TRBV segments (TRBV5-6, TRBV5-1 and TRBV20-1 among them) occurred more frequently in patients than in controls.

No antigens are known for them. Sequencing was carried out using blood. The receptor set was obtained from a girl aged 2-17 years with multiple sclerosis.

In its sample, this clonotype was seen many times. V and J are TRBV20-1 and TRBJ2-7; TRBD2 is a possible D gene (6 bases). Looked up from germline, CDR1 is DFQATT and CDR2 is SNEGSKA (reference sequence). This CDR3 contains 15 residues. V was clipped by 4 bases and J by 3 bases, with 19 bases between them. CDR3 sequence reads: CSAKAPGARYYEQYF. In DNA form, the CDR3 reads TGCAGTGCTAAGGCACCGGGAGCCAGGTACTACGAGCAGTACTTC.

Many counts were recorded for this clonotype. The chain couples TRBV5-1 to TRBJ2-5; 9 nucleotides agree with TRBD2. Losses at the gene ends were 7 bases for V and 1 base for J; bases not matched to a gene: 5. CDR3 length: 14 amino acids. The germline CDR1 and CDR2 sequences are SGHRS and YFSETQ. CDR3 in DNA: TGCGCCAGCTCACGGCGGGGGGGCCAAGAGACCCAGTACTTC. Translation: CASSRRGGQETQYF. The full variable domain, rest sourced from reference TRBV5-1 and TRBJ2-5, is KAGVTQTPRYLIKTRGQQVTLSCSPISGHRSVSWYQQTPGQGLQFLFEYFSETQRNKGNFPGRFSGRQFSNSRSEMNVSTLELGDSALYLCASSRRGGQETQYFGPGTRLLVL.

Remarks on this clonotype: The final CDR3 position lacks the conserved phenylalanine or tryptophan, pointing to a likely read error. The chain couples TRBV27 to TRBJ2-1; no clear D gene. This CDR3 has 14 amino acids. Germline V gene sequence: CDR1 MNHEY, CDR2 SMNVEV (reference sequence). V gave up 8 bases and J gave up 5 bases, with 16 bases separating them. The CDR3 nucleotides are TGTGCCAGCGGCCTTAGGAGTCCGAACAATGAGCAGTTCGTC. It yields the protein CASGLRSPNNEQFV.

A word on this clonotype: Just one base apart from a much larger clone, this may be a read error. This chain joins TRBV20-1 and TRBJ1-5, with D tentatively TRBD1 (5 bases). CDR3 length equals 17 residues. The V end was cut by 2 bases, the J end by 2 bases, with 19 bases between. Germline V gene lookup returns CDR1 DFQATT and CDR2 SNEGSKA (reference sequence). This CDR3 is CSARRAGGGVGNQPQHF. The CDR3 DNA reads TGCAGTGCTAGACGGGCAGGTGGGGGGGTTGGCAATCAGCCCCAGCATTTT.

The table lists this clonotype with many counts. The V gene is TRBV6-5, the J gene TRBJ2-7; D is possibly TRBD1 (6 bases). From germline, CDR1 is MNHEY and CDR2 SVGAGI. The CDR3 runs 14 residues. V shed 4 bases and J shed 6 bases, with 16 bases lying between them. The CDR3 loop reads CASSWDKRGAEQYF. CDR3 coding DNA: TGTGCCAGCAGTTGGGACAAGCGAGGGGCCGAGCAGTACTTC.

For this clonotype: The junction differs from germline at one of its ends, possibly a read error. This rearrangement joins TRBV12-3 or TRBV12-4 to TRBJ1-1; D perhaps matches TRBD1 (5 bases). This CDR3 comprises 14 residues. DNA of the CDR3: TGTGCCGGCAGTCCCTGGGGAGGGGACACTGAAGCTTTCTTT. This gives the protein CAGSPWGGDTEAFF.

This clonotype has just a few counts. CDR3 protein: CASRQSTINTEAFF. The CDR3 DNA reads TGTGCCAGCAGACAGTCGACCATCAACACTGAAGCTTTCTTT. The rearrangement joins TRBV12-3 or TRBV12-4 to TRBJ1-1; D unresolved. The CDR3 spans 14 residues. V lost 6 bases and J 2 bases, leaving 13 bases between the germline ends.

The chain carries TRBV20-1 and TRBJ2-5; D possibly matches TRBD1 or TRBD2 (5 bases each). The V end was cut by 6 bases, the J end by 1 base, with 12 bases between. CDR3 length equals 13 residues. The germline gives CDR1 DFQATT, CDR2 SNEGSKA (reference sequence). This CDR3 is CSAWDGLQETQYF. The CDR3 DNA reads TGCAGTGCCTGGGACGGACTCCAAGAGACCCAGTACTTC.

In its sample, this clonotype was seen a few times. The J gene is TRBJ2-1, the V gene TRBV12-3 or TRBV12-4, with D tentatively TRBD1 or TRBD2 (6 bases each). This CDR3 has 14 amino acids. The V end lost 8 bases, the J end lost 7 bases, and 18 bases lay between the germline ends. The chain's CDR3 is CASDGGYWRNEQFF. CDR3 bases: TGTGCCAGCGACGGGGGCTATTGGAGGAATGAGCAGTTCTTC.

V gene TRBV5-8 combines with J gene TRBJ2-5, with TRBD2 matching 8 bases. CDR3 length: 15 amino acids. Germline V CDR1 and CDR2: SGHTS, YDEGEE. J was trimmed by 2 bases and V by 1 base; bases with no gene match: 4. CDR3 nucleotide sequence: TGTGCCAGCAGCTTGCTAGCGGGCCAACAAGAGACCCAGTACTTC. This translates into CASSLLAGQQETQYF. The full variable domain, completed using reference TRBV5-8 and TRBJ2-5, is EAGVTQSPTHLIKTRGQQATLRCSPISGHTSVYWYQQALGLGLQFLLWYDEGEERNRGNFPPRFSGRQFPNYSSELNVNALELEDSALYLCASSLLAGQQETQYFGPGTRLLVL.

V is TRBV20-1 and J is TRBJ2-7; no clear D. Trimming left V 2 bases short and J 1 base short, with 6 bases between. This CDR3 is 12 amino acids long. CDR1 is DFQATT and CDR2 is SNEGSKA in the germline V gene (reference sequence). CDR3 coding DNA: TGCAGTGCTAGATCCAGTTCCTACGAGCAGTACTTC. Protein: CSARSSSYEQYF.

Only one count was recorded for this clonotype. The genes are TRBV20-1 and TRBJ2-1, with 10 bases aligning to TRBD2. The V gene's germline CDR1 is DFQATT and CDR2 SNEGSKA (reference sequence). The CDR3 length is 14 residues. Trimming at V came to 6 bases and at J to 12 bases, leaving 14 bases not matched to a gene. The CDR3 DNA reads TGCAGTGCCCGAGGGGCTAGCGGGGGAAAATCGCAGTTCTTC. Encoded protein: CSARGASGGKSQFF.

There are a few counts of this clonotype. V usage is TRBV28 and J usage is TRBJ1-1; D perhaps matches TRBD1 (5 bases). With 5 bases removed from V and 0 bases from J, the gap between germline ends came to 13 bases. The CDR3 spans 15 residues. Germline loops: CDR1 MDHEN, CDR2 SYDVKM. CDR3 loop: CASSRWDSLNTEAFF. CDR3 coding DNA: TGTGCCAGCAGTCGATGGGACTCTTTGAACACTGAAGCTTTCTTT.

This clonotype was counted between two and nine times. The rearrangement joins TRBV20-1 to TRBJ2-5; 11 bases are shared with TRBD2. V lost 1 base to trimming and J lost 1 base; unmatched junction nucleotides: 5. CDR3 size: 16 residues. Germline V gene data show CDR1 as DFQATT and CDR2 as SNEGSKA (reference sequence). The CDR3 region is CSARAPLAGGQETQYF. CDR3 DNA: TGCAGTGCTAGAGCCCCCCTAGCGGGGGGCCAAGAGACCCAGTACTTC.

The table lists this clonotype with many counts. V and J are TRBV5-6 and TRBJ2-7, with 8 nucleotides matching TRBD2. The V segment lost 4 bases and the J segment 7 bases; nucleotides outside the gene matches: 16. Germline CDR1 SGHDT, CDR2 YYEEEE. The CDR3 consists of 16 residues. The chain's CDR3 is CASSPRWSGSSGEQYF. The CDR3 DNA sequence: TGTGCCAGCAGCCCGCGTTGGAGCGGGAGTTCGGGGGAGCAGTACTTC.

The V gene is TRBV6-2 or TRBV6-3, the J gene TRBJ2-5, with TRBD1 identical over 10 bases. The J call may be incorrect, as the DNA end agrees better with TRBJ2-7. Germline loops: CDR1 MNHEY, CDR2 SVGEGT. The CDR3 is made up of 15 amino acids. As DNA, the CDR3 is TGTGCCAGCAGTTACGGTGGGACAGGGGAAGACGAGCAGTACTTC. Protein product: CASSYGGTGEDEQYF.

This clonotype was picked up many times. The chain has TRBV10-3 and TRBJ2-1; 13 nucleotides agree with TRBD2. The V gene's germline CDR1 is ENHRY and CDR2 SYGVKD. Trimming cost V 3 bases and J 7 bases; bases outside gene matches: 9. This CDR3 comprises 17 residues. The CDR3 DNA reads TGTGCCATCAGTGACCCCTCACTAGCGGGAGGGATGAATGAGCAGTTCTTC. Encoded protein: CAISDPSLAGGMNEQFF.

The sample holds a few counts of this clonotype. V is TRBV5-1 and J is TRBJ2-7; D possibly corresponds to TRBD1 (5 bases). The V gene lost 0 bases and the J gene lost 6 bases, with 19 bases spanning the gap. Germline CDR1 is SGHRS and CDR2 is YFSETQ. The CDR3 sequence is 16 residues long. The CDR3 coding sequence is TGCGCCAGCAGCTTGGGTGGGGCAGCAGGTTCGGCCGAGCAGTACTTC. As protein: CASSLGGAAGSAEQYF.

This clonotype was counted only a few times. The chain couples TRBV14 to TRBJ2-7; 7 bases line up with TRBD1. The CDR3 covers 13 residues. CDR1 SGHDN and CDR2 FVKESK come from the germline V gene. J lost 5 bases, V lost 6 bases, and 7 bases had no gene match. CDR3 region: CASRRQGDHEQYF. The DNA for the CDR3 is TGTGCCAGCAGGCGACAGGGCGACCACGAGCAGTACTTC.

This clonotype appeared a few times. A much more abundant neighbour one base away suggests this may be a read error. The V and J genes are TRBV10-2 and TRBJ2-3; 9 bases map to TRBD2. Germline CDR1 reads WSHSY; CDR2 reads SAAADI. The trim removed 4 bases at V and 2 bases at J, leaving 4 bases unmatched. The CDR3 is 15 amino acids. The CDR3 spells CASSGWTSDTDTQYF. The CDR3 nucleotides read TGCGCCAGCAGTGGTTGGACTAGCGACACAGATACGCAGTATTTT.

About this clonotype: This sequence may be a read error, since a much larger clone differs from it by one base. As DNA, the CDR3 is TGCGCCAACAGCTTACTAGCGGGGGAACCCTACGAGCAGTACTTC. Its protein is CANSLLAGEPYEQYF. This chain connects TRBV5-1 to TRBJ2-7, with TRBD2 identical over 11 bases. CDR1 SGHRS and CDR2 YFSETQ come from the germline V gene. The CDR3 contains 15 residues.

This clonotype showed up many times. The chain links TRBV3-1 to TRBJ2-7; 8 positions agree with TRBD2. V trimming: 3 bases; J trimming: 1 base; junction bases outside the gene matches: 17. Germline V lookup: CDR1 LGHDT, CDR2 YNNKEL (reference sequence). The CDR3 length is 19 residues. CDR3 protein: CASSQDPGREGPSSYEQYF. CDR3 in DNA: TGTGCCAGCAGCCAGGATCCAGGACGGGAGGGCCCTTCATCCTACGAGCAGTACTTC.

Comment on this clonotype: Possible read error: a much larger clone is one base away. The chain links TRBV7-2 to TRBJ1-2, with 7 bases that match TRBD1. Trimming removed 5 bases from V and 5 bases from J; junction bases left unmatched: 20. The germline CDR1 and CDR2 sequences are SGHTA and FQGNSA. This CDR3 comprises 18 residues. The CDR3 is CASSPTRVGIGGLYGYTF. The CDR3 DNA reads as TGTGCCAGCAGCCCCACCCGGGTAGGGATAGGGGGCTTGTATGGCTACACCTTC.

This clonotype appeared a few times. This chain links TRBV20-1 with TRBJ2-7; a weak D match, TRBD1 (6 bases). Trimming shortened V by 0 bases and J by 4 bases, and 7 bases separated the two germline ends. Germline V gene lookup returns CDR1 DFQATT and CDR2 SNEGSKA (reference sequence). CDR3 length equals 12 residues. CDR3 in amino acids: CSAREDSYEQYF. The CDR3 nucleotides are TGCAGTGCTAGAGAGGACAGTTACGAGCAGTACTTC.

This clonotype was observed a few times. The chain combines TRBV7-7 with TRBJ2-2; D not resolved. CDR1 and CDR2 from the germline V gene are SSHAT and FNYEAQ (reference sequence). V was pared by 5 bases and J by 6 bases, with 10 bases between. The CDR3 extends over 13 amino acids. CDR3 sequence: CASSISSPGELFF. CDR3 coding DNA: TGTGCCAGCAGCATAAGTTCGCCCGGGGAGCTGTTTTTT. Supplemented by reference TRBV7-7 and TRBJ2-2, the full variable domain reads GAGVSQSPRYKVTKRGQDVTLRCDPISSHATLYWYQQALGQGPEFLTYFNYEAQPDKSGLPSDRFSAERPEGSISTLTIQRTEQRDSAMYRCASSISSPGELFFGEGSRLTVL.

The rearrangement uses TRBV20-1 and TRBJ1-1; D is perhaps TRBD1 (5 bases). The V and J ends lost 6 bases and 1 base respectively, with 15 bases between them. CDR1 DFQATT and CDR2 SNEGSKA come from the germline V gene (reference sequence). The CDR3 totals 14 residues. DNA of the CDR3: TGCAGTGCCAAGATGCCGAGGGGGAACACTGAAGCTTTCTTT. Translating it yields CSAKMPRGNTEAFF.

This clonotype has at least ten counts. This sequence joins TRBV7-9 and TRBJ2-1; D call uncertain. Germline CDR1 is SEHNR and CDR2 is FQNEAQ (reference sequence). This CDR3 comprises 13 residues. V gave up 4 bases and J gave up 2 bases, with 6 bases separating them. As DNA, the CDR3 is TGTGCCAGCAGCTCGTCAGCCTACAATGAGCAGTTCTTC. Translating gives CASSSSAYNEQFF. Together with reference TRBV7-9 and TRBJ2-1, the CDR3 gives the full variable domain: DTGVSQNPRHKITKRGQNVTFRCDPISEHNRLYWYRQTLGQGPEFLTYFQNEAQLEKSRLLSDRFSAERPKGSFSTLEIQRTEQGDSAMYLCASSSSAYNEQFFGPGTRLTVL.

Turning to this clonotype: This could be a read error, since a much larger clone is one nucleotide away. The chain carries TRBV7-2 and TRBJ1-1, with D tentatively TRBD1 (5 bases). This CDR3 has 14 amino acids. The germline V gene encodes CDR1 SGHTA and CDR2 FQGNSA. The V and J ends lost 5 bases and 11 bases respectively, with 21 bases between them. CDR3 residues: CASSPRDSGFPAFF. As DNA, the CDR3 is TGTGCCAGCAGCCCACGCGACAGCGGGTTCCCGGCTTTCTTT.

This clonotype was seen a few times. The rearrangement uses TRBV7-9 and TRBJ2-7; D is unclear. Germline CDR1 is SEHNR and CDR2 is FQNEAQ (reference sequence). Deletions cut 8 bases from V and 0 bases from J, with 11 bases between. The CDR3 runs 13 residues. DNA of the CDR3: TGTGCCAGCGGCACGCTGAGCTCCTACGAGCAGTACTTC. The encoded protein is CASGTLSSYEQYF. The variable domain in full, with the rest retrieved from reference TRBV7-9 and TRBJ2-7, is DTGVSQNPRHKITKRGQNVTFRCDPISEHNRLYWYRQTLGQGPEFLTYFQNEAQLEKSRLLSDRFSAERPKGSFSTLEIQRTEQGDSAMYLCASGTLSSYEQYFGPGTRLTVT.

The table lists this clonotype with a few counts. The CDR3 nucleotides read TGCGCCAGCAGCTTTGGGACGGTTAATTCACCCCTCCACTTT. Translating it yields CASSFGTVNSPLHF. V and J are TRBV5-1 and TRBJ1-6; D is possibly TRBD1 (5 bases). The CDR3 covers 14 residues. Germline CDR1 and CDR2: SGHRS and YFSETQ. Trimming shortened V by 2 bases and J by 6 bases, and 9 bases separated the two germline ends.